This paragraph reports one T cell receptor beta chain. Its target is not known. These data are taken from a study of cytomegalovirus exposure and HLA in healthy donors. Study-wide context: The platform used for the approximately 130 validation repertoires matched that of the approximately 670 first-cohort repertoires, a later analysis reported. General study results and limits: There were under 200 TCR beta chains listed as cytomegalovirus-associated.

Sequencing used immunoSEQ multiplex PCR; TCRdb keeps in-frame clones, though not all of them. The data show roughly 150,000 clones, about 89% seen once. With V trimmed by 1 base and J by 6 bases, 10 bases remained unmatched. Per the germline V gene, CDR1 is LGHNA and CDR2 is YNFKEQ. CDR3 size: 16 residues. The sequenced sample consisted of PBMCs. V and J are TRBV4-2 and TRBJ2-3; 7 bases are shared with TRBD2. The clonotype was recovered from a woman aged 18-29 years in good health and CMV-seropositive. Written as DNA, the CDR3 is TGTGCCAGCAGCCAAGTGGGGGGACTAATAGGGGATACGCAGTATTTT. This gives the protein CASSQVGGLIGDTQYF.